A selection of T cell receptor beta chains follows, all from one sample in a study of T cell repertoires in cytomegalovirus infection. One entry per CDR3 protein, called by TCRdb with MiXCR from the reads. Of approximately 200,000 distinct CDR3 sequences listed, roughly 22% are singletons. Material for sequencing was CD8+ T cells from PBMCs. Receptors were obtained from a human donor in good health (CMV status not recorded). Some clones in this sample may be carry-over from other donors' samples. Both conserved end residues are part of each CDR3. Rows give clone size only sometimes, using once, few, many, or a class for an expanded clone.

NA,TRBV19,CASSILGLTGELFF
NA,TRBV12-3/TRBV12-4,CASSYFNQPQHF
many,TRBV19,CASIEAPLGEQFF
many,TRBV28,CASSVSTEAFF
few,TRBV28,CASSSRTGDGGELFF
NA,TRBV5-4,CASSDGLAGTGELFF
once,TRBV2,CARQRGGGETQYF
NA,TRBV4-1,CASSPGPFTGELFF
many,TRBV7-6,CASSTPLAGGYQETQYF
many,TRBV7-8,CASSLAPTNEKLFF
few,TRBV27,CASSPPSGSSTDTQYF
NA,TRBV20-1,CSASFTGQESPLHF
NA,TRBV2,CASSEYGSYEQYF
few,TRBV20-1,CSASSLAGGWAQETQYF